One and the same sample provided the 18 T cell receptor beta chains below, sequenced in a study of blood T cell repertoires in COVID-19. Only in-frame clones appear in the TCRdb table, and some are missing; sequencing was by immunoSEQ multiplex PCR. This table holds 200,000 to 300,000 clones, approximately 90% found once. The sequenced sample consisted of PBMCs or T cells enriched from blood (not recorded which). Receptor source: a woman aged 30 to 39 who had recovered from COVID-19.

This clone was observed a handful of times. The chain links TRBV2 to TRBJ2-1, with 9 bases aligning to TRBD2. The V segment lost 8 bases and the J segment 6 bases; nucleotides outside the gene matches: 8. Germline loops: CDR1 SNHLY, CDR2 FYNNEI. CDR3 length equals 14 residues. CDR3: CASCSGSLSNEQFF. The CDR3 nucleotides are TGTGCCAGCTGTAGCGGGAGCCTTAGCAATGAGCAGTTCTTC.

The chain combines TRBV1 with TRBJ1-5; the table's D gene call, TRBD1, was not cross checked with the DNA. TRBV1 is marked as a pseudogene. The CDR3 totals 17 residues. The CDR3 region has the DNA TGCACCAGCAGCCATTACAGGGAACCCGACTACAATCAGCCCCAGCATTTT. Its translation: CTSSHYREPDYNQPQHF.

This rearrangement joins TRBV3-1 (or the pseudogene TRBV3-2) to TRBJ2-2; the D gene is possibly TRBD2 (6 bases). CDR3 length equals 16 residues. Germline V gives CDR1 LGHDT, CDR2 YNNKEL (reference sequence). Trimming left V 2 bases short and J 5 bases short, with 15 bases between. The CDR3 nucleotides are TGTGCCAGCAGCCAACTCCCGGGACTCTCAACCGGGGAGCTGTTTTTT. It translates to CASSQLPGLSTGELFF.

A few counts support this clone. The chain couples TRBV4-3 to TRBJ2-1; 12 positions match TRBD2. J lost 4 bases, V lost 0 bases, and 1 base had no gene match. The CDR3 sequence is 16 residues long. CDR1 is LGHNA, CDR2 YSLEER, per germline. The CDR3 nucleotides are TGCGCCAGCAGCCAAGATGGACTAGCGGGGTACAATGAGCAGTTCTTC. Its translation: CASSQDGLAGYNEQFF.

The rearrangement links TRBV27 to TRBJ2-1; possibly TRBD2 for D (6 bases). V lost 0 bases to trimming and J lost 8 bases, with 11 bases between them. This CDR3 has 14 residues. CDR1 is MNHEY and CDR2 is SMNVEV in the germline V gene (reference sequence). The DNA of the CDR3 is TGTGCCAGCAGTTTATCTTCGGGAGTACATGAGCAGTTCTTC. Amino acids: CASSLSSGVHEQFF.

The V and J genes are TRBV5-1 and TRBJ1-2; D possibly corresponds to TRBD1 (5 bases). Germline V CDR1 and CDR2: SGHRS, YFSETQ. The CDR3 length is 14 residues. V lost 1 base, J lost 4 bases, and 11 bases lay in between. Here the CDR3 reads CASSLTQGAYGYTF. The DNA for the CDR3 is TGCGCCAGCAGCTTGACGCAGGGCGCCTATGGCTACACCTTC.

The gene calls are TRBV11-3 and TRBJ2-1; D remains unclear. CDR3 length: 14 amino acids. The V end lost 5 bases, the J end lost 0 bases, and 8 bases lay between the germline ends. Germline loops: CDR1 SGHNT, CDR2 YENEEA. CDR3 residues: CASSQTSSYNEQFF. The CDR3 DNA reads TGTGCCAGCAGCCAAACCAGCTCCTACAATGAGCAGTTCTTC.

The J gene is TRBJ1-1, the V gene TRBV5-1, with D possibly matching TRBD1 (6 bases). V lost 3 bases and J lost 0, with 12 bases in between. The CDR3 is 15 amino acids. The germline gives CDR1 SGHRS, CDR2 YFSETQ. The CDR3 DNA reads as TGCGCCAGCAGCTGGGAGGGACAAGTGAACACTGAAGCTTTCTTT. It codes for CASSWEGQVNTEAFF.

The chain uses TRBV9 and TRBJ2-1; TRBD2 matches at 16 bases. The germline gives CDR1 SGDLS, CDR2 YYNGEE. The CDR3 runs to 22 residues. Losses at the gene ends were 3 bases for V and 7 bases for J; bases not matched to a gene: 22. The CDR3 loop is CASSEPLGTSGRAGRLENEQFF. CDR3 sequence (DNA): TGTGCCAGCAGCGAGCCCCTCGGGACTAGCGGGAGGGCCGGTCGTCTTGAGAATGAGCAGTTCTTC.

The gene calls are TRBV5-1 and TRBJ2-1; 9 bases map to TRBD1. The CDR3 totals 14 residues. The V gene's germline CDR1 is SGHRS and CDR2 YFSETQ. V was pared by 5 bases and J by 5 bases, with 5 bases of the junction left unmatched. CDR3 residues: CASRGQGVHNEQFF. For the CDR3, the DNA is TGCGCCAGCAGGGGACAGGGTGTCCACAATGAGCAGTTCTTC.

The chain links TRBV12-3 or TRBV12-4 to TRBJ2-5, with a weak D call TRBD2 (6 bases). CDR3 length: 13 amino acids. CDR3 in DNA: TGTGCGGTGGGCAGAGAATTCGGGGGGACCCAGTACTTC. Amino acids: CAVGREFGGTQYF.

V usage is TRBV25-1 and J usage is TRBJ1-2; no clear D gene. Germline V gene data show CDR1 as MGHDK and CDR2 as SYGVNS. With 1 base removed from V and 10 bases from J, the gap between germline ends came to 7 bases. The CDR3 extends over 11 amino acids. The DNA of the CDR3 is TGTGCCAGCAGTGAATTTACTGACTACACCTTC. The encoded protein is CASSEFTDYTF.

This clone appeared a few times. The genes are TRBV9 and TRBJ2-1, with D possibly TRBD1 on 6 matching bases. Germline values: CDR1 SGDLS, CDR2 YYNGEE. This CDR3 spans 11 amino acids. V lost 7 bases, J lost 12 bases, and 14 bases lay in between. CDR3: CASEGSGAQFF. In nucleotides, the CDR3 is TGTGCCAGCGAGGGCTCAGGGGCGCAGTTCTTC.

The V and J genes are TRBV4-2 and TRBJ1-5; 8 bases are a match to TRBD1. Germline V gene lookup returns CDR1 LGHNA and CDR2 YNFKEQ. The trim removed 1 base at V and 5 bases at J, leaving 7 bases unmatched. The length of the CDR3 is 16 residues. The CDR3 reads CASSQAVTGVDQPQHF. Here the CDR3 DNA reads TGTGCCAGCAGCCAAGCGGTGACAGGGGTCGATCAGCCCCAGCATTTT.

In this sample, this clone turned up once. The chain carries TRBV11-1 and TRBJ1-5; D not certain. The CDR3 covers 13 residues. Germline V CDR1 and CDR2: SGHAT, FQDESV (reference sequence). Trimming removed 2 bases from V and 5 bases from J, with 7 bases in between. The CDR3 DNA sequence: TGTGCCAGCAGCTTAAATAATGATCAGCCCCAGCATTTT. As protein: CASSLNNDQPQHF.

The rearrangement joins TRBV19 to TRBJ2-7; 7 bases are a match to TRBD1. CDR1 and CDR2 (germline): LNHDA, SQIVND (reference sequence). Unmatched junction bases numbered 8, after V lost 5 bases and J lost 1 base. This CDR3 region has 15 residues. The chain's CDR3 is CASSLRQGPSYEQYF. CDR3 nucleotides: TGTGCCAGTAGTCTAAGACAGGGACCGTCCTACGAGCAGTACTTC.

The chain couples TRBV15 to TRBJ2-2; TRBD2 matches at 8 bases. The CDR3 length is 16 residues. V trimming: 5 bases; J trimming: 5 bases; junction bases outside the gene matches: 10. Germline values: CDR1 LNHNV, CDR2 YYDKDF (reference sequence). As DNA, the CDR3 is TGTGCCACCAGCGCCCGAGGAGGACTAGCAACCGGGGAGCTGTTTTTT. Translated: CATSARGGLATGELFF. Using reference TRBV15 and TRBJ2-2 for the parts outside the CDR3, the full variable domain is DAMVIQNPRYQVTQFGKPVTLSCSQTLNHNVMYWYQQKSSQAPKLLFHYYDKDFNNEADTPDNFQSRRPNTSFCFLDIRSPGLGDTAMYLCATSARGGLATGELFFGEGSRLTVL.

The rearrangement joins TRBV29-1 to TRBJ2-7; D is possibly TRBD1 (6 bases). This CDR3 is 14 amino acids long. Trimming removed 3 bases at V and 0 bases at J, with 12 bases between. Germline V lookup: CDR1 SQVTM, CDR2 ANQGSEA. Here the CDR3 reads CSVEGGQHSYEQYF. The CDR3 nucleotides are TGCAGCGTTGAGGGCGGACAGCACTCCTACGAGCAGTACTTC.